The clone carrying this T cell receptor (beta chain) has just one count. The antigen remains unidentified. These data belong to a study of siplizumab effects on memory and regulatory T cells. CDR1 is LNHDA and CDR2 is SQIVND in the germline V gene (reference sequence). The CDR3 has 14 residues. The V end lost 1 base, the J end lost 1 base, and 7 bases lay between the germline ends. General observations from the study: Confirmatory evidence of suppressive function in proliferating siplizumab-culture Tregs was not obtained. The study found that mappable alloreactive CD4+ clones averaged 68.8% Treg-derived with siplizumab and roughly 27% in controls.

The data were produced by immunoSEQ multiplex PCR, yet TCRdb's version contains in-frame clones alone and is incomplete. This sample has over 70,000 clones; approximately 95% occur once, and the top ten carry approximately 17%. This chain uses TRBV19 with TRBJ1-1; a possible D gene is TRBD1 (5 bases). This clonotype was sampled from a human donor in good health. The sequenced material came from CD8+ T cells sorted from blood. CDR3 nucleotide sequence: TGTGCCAGTAGTATAGGGCAGGGGAACACTGAAGCTTTCTTT. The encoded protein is CASSIGQGNTEAFF.